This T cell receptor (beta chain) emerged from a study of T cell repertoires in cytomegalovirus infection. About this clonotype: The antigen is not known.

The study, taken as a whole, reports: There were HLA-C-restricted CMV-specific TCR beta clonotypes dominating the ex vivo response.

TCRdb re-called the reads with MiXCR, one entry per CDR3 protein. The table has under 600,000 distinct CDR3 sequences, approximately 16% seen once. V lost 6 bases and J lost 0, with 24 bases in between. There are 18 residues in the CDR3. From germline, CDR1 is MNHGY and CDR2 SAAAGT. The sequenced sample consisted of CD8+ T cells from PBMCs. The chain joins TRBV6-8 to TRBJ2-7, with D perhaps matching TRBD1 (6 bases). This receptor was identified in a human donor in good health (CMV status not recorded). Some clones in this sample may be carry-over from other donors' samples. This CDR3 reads CASSFKARDIPSSYEQYF. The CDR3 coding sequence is TGTGCCAGCAGCTTCAAGGCCAGGGACATTCCCAGCTCCTACGAGCAGTACTTC.